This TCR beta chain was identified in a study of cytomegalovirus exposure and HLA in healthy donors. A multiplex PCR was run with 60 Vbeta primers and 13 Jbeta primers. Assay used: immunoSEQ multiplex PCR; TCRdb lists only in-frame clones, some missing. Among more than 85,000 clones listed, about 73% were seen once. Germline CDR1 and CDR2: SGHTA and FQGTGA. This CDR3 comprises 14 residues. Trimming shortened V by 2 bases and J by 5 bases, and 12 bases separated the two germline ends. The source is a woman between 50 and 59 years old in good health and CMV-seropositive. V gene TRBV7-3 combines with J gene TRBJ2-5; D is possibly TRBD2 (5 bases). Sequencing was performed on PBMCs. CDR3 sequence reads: CASSLYGGRETQYF. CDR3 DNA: TGTGCCAGCAGCTTATATGGCGGGCGGGAGACCCAGTACTTC. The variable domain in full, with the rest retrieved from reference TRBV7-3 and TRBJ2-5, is GAGVSQTPSNKVTEKGKYVELRCDPISGHTALYWYRQSLGQGPEFLIYFQGTGAADDSGLPNDRFFAVRPEGSVSTLKIQRTERGDSAVYLCASSLYGGRETQYFGPGTRLLVL.